These T cell receptor beta chains were read from a single sample in a study of T cell responses to AZD1222 COVID-19 vaccine. Method: immunoSEQ multiplex PCR; TCRdb's copy keeps in-frame clones and lacks some. The table has around 96,000 clones, under 95% seen once. The sample consisted of peripheral blood, taken 28 days after the second AZD1222 dose. These receptors came from an adult who received the AZD1222 COVID-19 vaccine. Both conserved end residues are part of each CDR3. Fields, in order: J gene, V gene, D gene, clone size, CDR3 DNA, CDR3 protein. A D gene is named only where the DNA matches it firmly. Some rows mark clone size as missing; the rest say once, few, many or name a class of expanded clone.

j_gene: TRBJ2-1
v_gene: TRBV27
d_gene: TRBD2
abundance: .
CDR3nt: TGTGCCAGCAGTTTATCGTGGCGGGAGGGGGATGAGCAGTTCTTC
CDR3aa: CASSLSWREGDEQFF

j_gene: TRBJ2-2
v_gene: TRBV28
d_gene: TRBD2
abundance: .
CDR3nt: TGTGCCAGCACCCCGGATGGACTAGCGGGACTCAACACCGGGGAGCTGTTTTTT
CDR3aa: CASTPDGLAGLNTGELFF

j_gene: TRBJ2-7
v_gene: TRBV5-1
d_gene: .
abundance: .
CDR3nt: TGCGCCAGCAGCTTGACGGGACCCTTCTACGAGCAGTACTTC
CDR3aa: CASSLTGPFYEQYF

j_gene: TRBJ1-6
v_gene: TRBV6-5
d_gene: TRBD1
abundance: .
CDR3nt: TGTGCCAGCAGTTATTATGGGACAGTATTTTCACCCCTCCACTTT
CDR3aa: CASSYYGTVFSPLHF

j_gene: TRBJ1-2
v_gene: TRBV5-4
d_gene: .
abundance: .
CDR3nt: TGTGCCAGCAGCCGAGGCGGGGGGAACTATGGCTACACCTTC
CDR3aa: CASSRGGGNYGYTF

j_gene: TRBJ1-5
v_gene: TRBV9
d_gene: TRBD1
abundance: .
CDR3nt: TGTGCCAGCAGCGCGACAGGGTCCCATCAGCCCCAGCATTTT
CDR3aa: CASSATGSHQPQHF

j_gene: TRBJ1-1
v_gene: TRBV28
d_gene: TRBD1
abundance: .
CDR3nt: TGTGCCAGCAGTTTCGAAACAGGGGGCAATTCCGAAGCTTTCTTT
CDR3aa: CASSFETGGNSEAFF

j_gene: TRBJ1-4
v_gene: TRBV5-1
d_gene: .
abundance: .
CDR3nt: TGCGCCAGCAGCTTGTTACCGGGTTCTGAAAAACTGTTTTTT
CDR3aa: CASSLLPGSEKLFF

j_gene: TRBJ2-4
v_gene: TRBV5-4
d_gene: .
abundance: .
CDR3nt: TGTGCCAGCAGCTCGAGGACTGATCGAAGTGACATTCAGTACTTC
CDR3aa: CASSSRTDRSDIQYF

j_gene: TRBJ2-1
v_gene: TRBV15
d_gene: TRBD2
abundance: .
CDR3nt: TGTGCCACCAGCAGAAGGACTAGCGGGACCAATGAGCAGTTCTTC
CDR3aa: CATSRRTSGTNEQFF

j_gene: TRBJ1-5
v_gene: TRBV6-5
d_gene: .
abundance: .
CDR3nt: TGTGCCAGCAGTAAAAGCACGCGTGGGGATCAGCCCCAGCATTTT
CDR3aa: CASSKSTRGDQPQHF

j_gene: TRBJ2-1
v_gene: TRBV11-2
d_gene: .
abundance: .
CDR3nt: TGTGCCAGCAGCTTAGAAACGGGTTCTAGCAGAGGCAATGAGCAGTTCTTC
CDR3aa: CASSLETGSSRGNEQFF

j_gene: TRBJ1-3
v_gene: TRBV18
d_gene: .
abundance: .
CDR3nt: TGTGCCAGCTCAGTCGGGATTTCTGGAAACACCATATATTTT
CDR3aa: CASSVGISGNTIYF

j_gene: TRBJ1-1
v_gene: TRBV9
d_gene: .
abundance: .
CDR3nt: TGTGCCAGCAGCGTAGGAAGAGGGGCTGACACTGAAGCTTTCTTT
CDR3aa: CASSVGRGADTEAFF

j_gene: TRBJ2-7
v_gene: TRBV9
d_gene: TRBD2
abundance: .
CDR3nt: TGTGCCAGCAGCGGACCGGGGGGGTCGTACTACGAGCAGTACTTC
CDR3aa: CASSGPGGSYYEQYF

j_gene: TRBJ1-1
v_gene: TRBV12-3/TRBV12-4
d_gene: TRBD1
abundance: .
CDR3nt: TGTGCCAGCAGAGGACAGGCGAGCACTGAAGCTTTCTTT
CDR3aa: CASRGQASTEAFF

j_gene: TRBJ1-4
v_gene: TRBV6-5
d_gene: .
abundance: .
CDR3nt: TGTGCCAGCAGTCGGGGCATCGGGGAAAAACTGTTTTTT
CDR3aa: CASSRGIGEKLFF

j_gene: TRBJ1-5
v_gene: TRBV28
d_gene: .
abundance: .
CDR3nt: TGTGCCAGCTATATGGGGACGGCAAAAAAGCCCCAGCATTTT
CDR3aa: CASYMGTAKKPQHF

j_gene: TRBJ2-7
v_gene: TRBV29-1
d_gene: .
abundance: .
CDR3nt: TGCAGCGTTAGTGTCAACTCCTACGAGCAGTACTTC
CDR3aa: CSVSVNSYEQYF

j_gene: TRBJ2-5
v_gene: TRBV9
d_gene: TRBD1
abundance: once
CDR3nt: TGTGCCAGCAGCGTCCAGGGACAGGGTCTCGAGACCCAGTACTTC
CDR3aa: CASSVQGQGLETQYF

j_gene: TRBJ2-7
v_gene: TRBV9
d_gene: TRBD2
abundance: .
CDR3nt: TGTGCCAGCAGCGAACGACTAGCGGGAGACTACGAGCAGTACTTC
CDR3aa: CASSERLAGDYEQYF

j_gene: TRBJ2-1
v_gene: TRBV15
d_gene: TRBD1
abundance: .
CDR3nt: TGTGCCACCAGCAGCGAAGGGACAGGGCGGGATGAGCAGTTCTTC
CDR3aa: CATSSEGTGRDEQFF

j_gene: TRBJ1-2
v_gene: TRBV30
d_gene: .
abundance: .
CDR3nt: TGTGCCTGGAGTGTAGACGGGAACTATGGCTACACCTTC
CDR3aa: CAWSVDGNYGYTF

j_gene: TRBJ2-7
v_gene: TRBV5-1
d_gene: .
abundance: .
CDR3nt: TGCGCCAGCAGCGCCGGGTACGAGCAGTACTTC
CDR3aa: CASSAGYEQYF

j_gene: TRBJ2-7
v_gene: TRBV5-4
d_gene: .
abundance: once
CDR3nt: TGTGCCAGCAGCCCTGGAGGGGTTATCACCTACGAGCAGTACTTC
CDR3aa: CASSPGGVITYEQYF

j_gene: TRBJ1-1
v_gene: TRBV4-1
d_gene: TRBD1
abundance: .
CDR3nt: TGCGCCAGCAGCCAAGATCCAGGGGGCTTAGCTTTCTTT
CDR3aa: CASSQDPGGLAFF

j_gene: TRBJ1-1
v_gene: TRBV9
d_gene: TRBD1
abundance: .
CDR3nt: TGTGCCAGCAGCGTAGAAGGCCAGACAGGGGATGAAGCTTTCTTT
CDR3aa: CASSVEGQTGDEAFF

j_gene: TRBJ2-5
v_gene: TRBV18
d_gene: .
abundance: .
CDR3nt: TGTGCCAGCTCTCCCGGTCAGGGAGAGACCCAGTACTTC
CDR3aa: CASSPGQGETQYF

j_gene: TRBJ2-1
v_gene: TRBV5-1
d_gene: .
abundance: .
CDR3nt: TGCGCCAGCAGCCGGACCTACAATGAGCAGTTCTTC
CDR3aa: CASSRTYNEQFF

j_gene: TRBJ1-1
v_gene: TRBV12-5
d_gene: TRBD1
abundance: .
CDR3nt: TGTGCTAGTGGTCCTTCGGGACAGCGGAACACTGAAGCTTTCTTT
CDR3aa: CASGPSGQRNTEAFF

j_gene: TRBJ2-3
v_gene: TRBV18
d_gene: TRBD2
abundance: .
CDR3nt: TGTGCCAGCTCACCAAGACTAGCGGGGACTACAGATACGCAGTATTTT
CDR3aa: CASSPRLAGTTDTQYF

j_gene: TRBJ1-2
v_gene: TRBV9
d_gene: .
abundance: .
CDR3nt: TGTGCCAGCACCTCCGGCGGGGACTATGGCTACACCTTC
CDR3aa: CASTSGGDYGYTF

j_gene: TRBJ2-7
v_gene: TRBV5-1
d_gene: .
abundance: .
CDR3nt: TGCGCCAGCAGCTTGGACCTTAGCGGCAGCCCCCCCTACGAGCAGTACTTC
CDR3aa: CASSLDLSGSPPYEQYF

j_gene: TRBJ2-3
v_gene: TRBV18
d_gene: .
abundance: .
CDR3nt: TGTGCCAGCTCACCCCCCTTAGGGGGGGCCACAGATACGCAGTATTTT
CDR3aa: CASSPPLGGATDTQYF

j_gene: TRBJ2-7
v_gene: TRBV28
d_gene: .
abundance: .
CDR3nt: TGTGCCAGCAGTAGGGATTCATCTTACGAGCAGTACTTC
CDR3aa: CASSRDSSYEQYF

j_gene: TRBJ2-1
v_gene: TRBV18
d_gene: .
abundance: .
CDR3nt: TGTGCCAGCTCACCACCAGGGAATTCCTACAATGAGCAGTTCTTC
CDR3aa: CASSPPGNSYNEQFF

j_gene: TRBJ1-1
v_gene: TRBV3-1/TRBV3-2
d_gene: TRBD1
abundance: .
CDR3nt: TGTGCCAGCAGCCTAGCAGGGGGCGCGTCCACTGAAGCTTTCTTT
CDR3aa: CASSLAGGASTEAFF

j_gene: TRBJ2-7
v_gene: TRBV29-1
d_gene: .
abundance: few
CDR3nt: TGCAGCGTTGAAAACCCGGGAATAGGCTACGAGCAGTACTTC
CDR3aa: CSVENPGIGYEQYF

j_gene: TRBJ2-2
v_gene: TRBV19
d_gene: TRBD1
abundance: .
CDR3nt: TGTGCCAGTAGTACGGGACAGGGGCGCACCGGGGAGCTGTTTTTT
CDR3aa: CASSTGQGRTGELFF

j_gene: TRBJ1-2
v_gene: TRBV3-1/TRBV3-2
d_gene: .
abundance: .
CDR3nt: TGTGCCAGCAGTAACGAAAGGGCCATTAACTATGGCTACACCTTC
CDR3aa: CASSNERAINYGYTF

j_gene: TRBJ1-5
v_gene: TRBV6-4
d_gene: .
abundance: .
CDR3nt: TGTGCCAGCAGACTTCACAGGGATAGCAATCAGCCCCAGCATTTT
CDR3aa: CASRLHRDSNQPQHF

j_gene: TRBJ1-2
v_gene: TRBV3-1/TRBV3-2
d_gene: .
abundance: .
CDR3nt: TGTGCCAGCAGCCTTCGACAGCTCTGGGGCTACACCTTC
CDR3aa: CASSLRQLWGYTF

j_gene: TRBJ2-2
v_gene: TRBV5-1
d_gene: .
abundance: .
CDR3nt: TGCGCCAGCAGCTCGACCAGCCCTTCGAACACCGGGGAGCTGTTTTTT
CDR3aa: CASSSTSPSNTGELFF

j_gene: TRBJ2-7
v_gene: TRBV7-6
d_gene: .
abundance: .
CDR3nt: TGTGCCAGCAGCTTAGCAGGCAGGGATTTCGGCGAGCAGTACTTC
CDR3aa: CASSLAGRDFGEQYF

j_gene: TRBJ2-7
v_gene: TRBV2
d_gene: .
abundance: .
CDR3nt: TGTGCCAGTGCACGGGGGTACGAGCAGTACTTC
CDR3aa: CASARGYEQYF

j_gene: TRBJ2-1
v_gene: TRBV15
d_gene: TRBD2
abundance: .
CDR3nt: TGTGCCACCAGCAGGGCAACCGGGACTAGCGGGAGTTACAATGAGCAGTTCTTC
CDR3aa: CATSRATGTSGSYNEQFF